Below, 8 T cell receptor beta chains from the same sample are listed, as sequenced in a study of identical twins. One entry per CDR3 protein, called by TCRdb with MiXCR from the 5' RACE reads. The data contain approximately 1.8 million distinct CDR3 sequences, around a third of them singletons. Sequencing used cord blood. Every receptor here comes from a newborn girl in good health.

The chain recombines TRBV12-3 or TRBV12-4 with TRBJ2-2, with TRBD2 identical over 11 bases. J gave up 0 bases and V 6 bases, and 0 bases lay outside the gene matches. There are 15 residues in the CDR3. The chain's CDR3 is CASRLAGANTGELFF. The DNA for the CDR3 is TGTGCCAGCAGACTAGCGGGAGCGAACACCGGGGAGCTGTTTTTT.

The chain couples TRBV7-9 to TRBJ2-1; perhaps TRBD2 as D (5 bases). CDR1 is SEHNR and CDR2 is FQNEAQ in the germline V gene (reference sequence). V was cut by 2 bases and J by 12 bases, with 14 bases left in between. The CDR3 extends over 13 amino acids. This CDR3 reads CASSLTTFRGQFF. The CDR3 DNA follows: TGTGCCAGCAGCTTAACGACCTTTCGGGGGCAGTTCTTC.

This clonotype was found a few times. The rearrangement joins TRBV7-2 to TRBJ2-1, with D possibly matching TRBD2 (5 bases). Germline-derived CDR1 and CDR2 are SGHTA and FQGNSA. Trimming shortened V by 6 bases and J by 4 bases, and 13 bases separated the two germline ends. This CDR3 contains 14 residues. CDR3 in DNA: TGTGCCAGCAGTAGAGCGGTCGGGTACAATGAGCAGTTCTTC. This gives the protein CASSRAVGYNEQFF.

This chain connects TRBV6-6 to TRBJ1-1; D unresolved. Deletions cut 5 bases from V and 2 bases from J, with 12 bases between. Germline lookup yields CDR1 MNHNY and CDR2 SVGAGI (reference sequence). The CDR3 runs 14 residues. The DNA for the CDR3 is TGTGCCAGCAGTGGACTACGGGCCAACACTGAAGCTTTCTTT. It specifies CASSGLRANTEAFF.

V and J are TRBV4-2 and TRBJ1-2; D ambiguous. Germline loops: CDR1 LGHNA, CDR2 YNFKEQ. The V and J ends lost 0 bases and 4 bases respectively, with 12 bases between them. The CDR3 extends over 15 amino acids. The CDR3 DNA is TGTGCCAGCAGCCAAGAGGGAGGGAGTGGCTATGGCTACACCTTC. The encoded protein is CASSQEGGSGYGYTF.

The chain joins TRBV5-1 to TRBJ2-1; tentatively, D is TRBD1 or TRBD2 (5 bases each). The CDR3 runs 14 residues. Germline CDR1 is SGHRS and CDR2 is YFSETQ. Trimming removed 2 bases from V and 8 bases from J, with 14 bases in between. CDR3 region: CASSFGTHGDEQFF. CDR3 DNA: TGCGCCAGCAGCTTCGGGACCCACGGGGATGAGCAGTTCTTC.

This chain links TRBV7-9 with TRBJ2-3; 9 bases are a match to TRBD1. Trimming cost V 1 base and J 4 bases; bases outside gene matches: 12. CDR3 length: 18 residues. The V gene's germline CDR1 is SEHNR and CDR2 FQNEAQ (reference sequence). The CDR3: CASSLVLLRDRVSDTQYF. In DNA form, the CDR3 reads TGTGCCAGCAGCTTAGTCCTCCTCCGGGACAGGGTATCAGATACGCAGTATTTT.

The V and J genes are TRBV21-1 and TRBJ2-5; no check of the table's D call, TRBD2, against the DNA was made. TRBV21-1 is a pseudogene segment. The length of the CDR3 is 16 residues. This CDR3 is CAAANRLAGGRETQYF. For the CDR3, the DNA is TGTGCAGCAGCAAACCGACTAGCGGGGGGGCGTGAGACCCAGTACTTC.